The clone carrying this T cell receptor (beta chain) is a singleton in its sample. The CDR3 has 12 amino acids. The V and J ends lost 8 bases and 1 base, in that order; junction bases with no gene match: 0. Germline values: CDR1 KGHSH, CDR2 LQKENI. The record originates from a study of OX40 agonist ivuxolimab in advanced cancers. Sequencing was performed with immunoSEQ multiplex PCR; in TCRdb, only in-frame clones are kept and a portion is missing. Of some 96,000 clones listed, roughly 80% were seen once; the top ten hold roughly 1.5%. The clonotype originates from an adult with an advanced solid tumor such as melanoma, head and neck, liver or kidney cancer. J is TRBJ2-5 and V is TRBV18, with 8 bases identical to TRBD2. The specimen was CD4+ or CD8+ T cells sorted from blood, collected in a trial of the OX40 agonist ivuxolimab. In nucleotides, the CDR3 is TGTGCCAGCCGGGGGGGCCAAGAGACCCAGTACTTC. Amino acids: CASRGGQETQYF.